This TCR beta chain originates from a study of blood T cell repertoires in COVID-19. The overall study: PBMCs, B-cell-depleted T cells, or T cells provided the cDNA or gDNA that made up the material.

Enrolled during active infection, Seattle patients were then followed longitudinally. Trimming took 0 bases from V and 8 from J, leaving 10 bases between them. CDR1 and CDR2 from the germline V gene are SQVTM and ANQGSEA. The CDR3 loop spans 12 amino acids. In the original workflow: Reference gene primers were amplified, and this amplification served to estimate nucleated cell counts. Clones were read by immunoSEQ multiplex PCR, and TCRdb kept only the in-frame ones, dropping some. Clonal size and the V and J genes are those of that table, whereas D and trimming came from the DNA. Of around 360,000 clones listed, about 89% are singletons.

The origin of this receptor is a woman aged 25 to 45 with COVID-19, enrolled during active disease. Material for sequencing was peripheral blood. The chain carries TRBV29-1 and TRBJ1-2, with D possibly TRBD1 on 5 matching bases. The CDR3 here is CSVEEGRGGYTF. The DNA of the CDR3 is TGCAGCGTTGAAGAGGGGCGTGGGGGCTACACCTTC.